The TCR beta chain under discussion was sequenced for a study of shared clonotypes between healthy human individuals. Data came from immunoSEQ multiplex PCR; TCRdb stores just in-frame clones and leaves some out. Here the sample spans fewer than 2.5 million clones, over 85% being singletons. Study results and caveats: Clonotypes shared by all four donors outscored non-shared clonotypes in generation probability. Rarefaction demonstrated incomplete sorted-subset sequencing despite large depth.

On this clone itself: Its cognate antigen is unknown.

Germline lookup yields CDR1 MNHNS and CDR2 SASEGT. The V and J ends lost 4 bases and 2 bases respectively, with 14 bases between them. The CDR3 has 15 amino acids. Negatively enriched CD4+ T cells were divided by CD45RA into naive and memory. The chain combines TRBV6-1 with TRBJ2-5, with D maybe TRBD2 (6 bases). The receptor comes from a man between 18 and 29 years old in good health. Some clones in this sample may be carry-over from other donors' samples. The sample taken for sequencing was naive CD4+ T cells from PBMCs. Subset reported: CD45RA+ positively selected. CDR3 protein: CASSVVLRGQETQYF. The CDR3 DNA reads TGTGCCAGCAGTGTCGTCTTGCGGGGACAAGAGACCCAGTACTTC.